The 20 T cell receptor beta chains below were found in one sample sequenced in a study of blood T cell repertoires in COVID-19. Clones were sequenced by immunoSEQ multiplex PCR, and TCRdb holds only the in-frame ones, with some missing. The sample holds 150,000 to 200,000 clones, around 87% seen once. The sequenced material came from peripheral blood. The receptor set was obtained from a man aged 18 to 30 with active or convalescent COVID-19.

The rearrangement links TRBV4-2 to TRBJ2-7; D ambiguous. Germline values: CDR1 LGHNA, CDR2 YNFKEQ. The CDR3 has 14 amino acids. The ends were cut back, 0 bases at V and 6 bases at J, with 12 bases in the middle. CDR3 loop: CASSQDGTLVEQYF. CDR3 nucleotides: TGTGCCAGCAGCCAAGATGGAACCCTAGTCGAGCAGTACTTC.

The V call is TRBV21-1, the J call TRBJ2-1; no check of the table's D call, TRBD2, against the DNA was made. TRBV21-1 is deemed a pseudogene. CDR3 length: 16 amino acids. The CDR3 spells CASSKDAGSHNNEQFF. The DNA for the CDR3 is TGTGCCAGCAGCAAAGATGCCGGGAGTCACAACAATGAGCAGTTCTTC.

This clone has a handful of counts. The CDR3 nucleotides are TGTGCCAGCAGCTTATCGGGACAGGTTCCCAACACCATATATTTT. Protein product: CASSLSGQVPNTIYF. The chain links TRBV7-2 to TRBJ1-3, with 8 bases that match TRBD1. The germline gives CDR1 SGHTA, CDR2 FQGNSA. V lost 2 bases to trimming and J lost 7 bases; unmatched junction nucleotides: 7. This CDR3 has 15 residues.

V gene TRBV19 combines with J gene TRBJ1-1, with D tentatively TRBD1 (6 bases). CDR1 and CDR2 (germline): LNHDA, SQIVND (reference sequence). The V end was cut by 11 bases, the J end by 3 bases, with 13 bases between. The CDR3 covers 12 residues. The CDR3 DNA follows: TGTGCCGCCCGGGACACATACACTGAAGCTTTCTTT. Translation: CAARDTYTEAFF.

The chain employs TRBV11-2 and TRBJ2-2; a possible D gene is TRBD1 (5 bases). Germline V gene lookup returns CDR1 SGHAT and CDR2 FQNNGV. V was pared by 7 bases and J by 1 base, with 10 bases between. CDR3 length equals 14 residues. The CDR3 here is CASTPDMNTGELFF. CDR3 coding DNA: TGTGCCAGCACCCCGGACATGAACACCGGGGAGCTGTTTTTT.

This clone was found once. The chain links TRBV27 to TRBJ2-2, with 9 bases matching TRBD1. Germline-derived CDR1 and CDR2 are MNHEY and SMNVEV (reference sequence). V shed 7 bases, J shed 5 bases, and the junction held 17 bases outside the gene matches. The CDR3 runs 18 residues. The CDR3 here is CASKNPMIQGAQTGELFF. CDR3 nucleotide sequence: TGTGCCAGCAAAAATCCCATGATACAGGGGGCGCAAACCGGGGAGCTGTTTTTT.

This sequence joins TRBV27 and TRBJ1-1; unclear D gene. Germline CDR1 and CDR2: MNHEY and SMNVEV (reference sequence). Trimming removed 6 bases at V and 0 bases at J, with 8 bases between. The CDR3 loop spans 13 amino acids. CDR3 in DNA: TGTGCCAGCAGGAGGGTGATGAACACTGAAGCTTTCTTT. Protein: CASRRVMNTEAFF.

J is TRBJ1-1 and V is TRBV5-4; maybe TRBD1 (5 bases). The V end lost 1 base, the J end lost 5 bases, and 15 bases lay between the germline ends. Germline V gene lookup returns CDR1 SGHNT and CDR2 YYREEE (reference sequence). The CDR3 has 15 residues. The DNA for the CDR3 is TGTGCCAGCAGCTTGTTCCAGGGTACTTATACTGAAGCTTTCTTT. Translating gives CASSLFQGTYTEAFF. Variable domain in full (rest from reference TRBV5-4 and TRBJ1-1): ETGVTQSPTHLIKTRGQQVTLRCSSQSGHNTVSWYQQALGQGPQFIFQYYREEENGRGNFPPRFSGLQFPNYSSELNVNALELDDSALYLCASSLFQGTYTEAFFGQGTRLTVV.

The chain recombines TRBV6-5 with TRBJ2-7, with D perhaps matching TRBD1 (5 bases). V lost 8 bases, J lost 2 bases, and 16 bases lay in between. The CDR3 covers 14 residues. Germline-derived CDR1 and CDR2 are MNHEY and SVGAGI. CDR3 in amino acids: CASAATVQAYEQYV. DNA for the CDR3: TGTGCCAGCGCAGCAACAGTACAGGCCTACGAGCAGTACGTC.

The count of this clone is one. The rearrangement links TRBV7-8 to TRBJ2-3; possibly TRBD1 for D (6 bases). CDR3 length: 14 amino acids. V was shortened by 5 bases and J by 4 bases, with 13 bases between the two germline ends. CDR1 and CDR2 (germline): SGHVS, FQNEAQ. The CDR3 reads CASSPQGMPDTQYF. CDR3 DNA sequence: TGTGCCAGCAGCCCCCAGGGGATGCCAGATACGCAGTATTTT.

V is TRBV11-3 and J is TRBJ2-7; tentatively, D is TRBD1 (6 bases). Germline CDR1 and CDR2: SGHNT and YENEEA. Trimming pared 2 bases from V and 3 bases from J, leaving 8 bases between. The CDR3 has 13 amino acids. As DNA, the CDR3 is TGTGCCAGCAGCTTAACGGACAGCTACGAGCAGTACTTC. Amino acid sequence: CASSLTDSYEQYF.

This chain uses TRBV27 with TRBJ2-7; 13 nucleotides agree with TRBD2. Germline-derived CDR1 and CDR2 are MNHEY and SMNVEV (reference sequence). This CDR3 is built from 15 residues. V lost 4 bases to trimming and J lost 1 base; unmatched junction nucleotides: 1. The CDR3 region has the DNA TGTGCCAGCAGTTCGACTAGCGGGGGGTCCTACGAGCAGTACTTC. This codes for CASSSTSGGSYEQYF.

The V and J genes are TRBV3-1 (or the pseudogene TRBV3-2) and TRBJ2-1; TRBD2 matches 11 bases. The CDR3 runs 15 residues. Trimming took 4 bases from V and 7 from J; bases not matched to a gene: 6. The germline V gene has CDR1 LGHDT and CDR2 YNNKEL (reference sequence). The CDR3 loop is CASSPPRLAGNEQFF. The DNA for the CDR3 is TGTGCCAGCAGCCCCCCCCGACTAGCGGGGAATGAGCAGTTCTTC.

The chain links TRBV2 to TRBJ2-1, with a tentative D call TRBD1 (6 bases). Germline loops: CDR1 SNHLY, CDR2 FYNNEI. V shed 2 bases and J shed 3 bases, with 8 bases lying between them. The CDR3 extends over 14 amino acids. CDR3 DNA sequence: TGTGCCAGCAGTGAACAGGGGTACTACAATGAGCAGTTCTTC. Translating it yields CASSEQGYYNEQFF.

This chain connects TRBV12-5 to TRBJ1-1; D gene ambiguous. The germline V gene has CDR1 LGHNT and CDR2 FRNRAP. This CDR3 has 13 residues. V shed 3 bases and J shed 1 base, with 6 bases lying between them. The DNA for the CDR3 is TGTGCTAGTGGTTTTCGGGAGAACACTGAAGCTTTCTTT. This encodes CASGFRENTEAFF.

The V and J genes are TRBV5-4 and TRBJ1-2; 8 nucleotides match TRBD1. CDR3 length equals 14 residues. The V and J ends lost 2 bases and 9 bases, in that order; junction bases with no gene match: 9. Germline CDR1 and CDR2: SGHNT and YYREEE (reference sequence). CDR3 nucleotide sequence: TGTGCCAGCAGCTTAACAGGGGGAACCATGAGCTACACCTTC. It encodes CASSLTGGTMSYTF.

In the case of this clone: The identical CDR3 is also encoded by other nucleotide sequences in the sample. The chain is built from TRBV18 and TRBJ1-1; tentative D call: TRBD1 (5 bases). The CDR3 has 14 residues. With 3 bases removed from V and 1 base from J, the gap between germline ends came to 9 bases. Germline CDR1 and CDR2: KGHSH and LQKENI. The chain's CDR3 is CASSPFRENTEAFF. The CDR3 DNA follows: TGTGCCAGCTCACCCTTCAGGGAGAACACTGAAGCTTTCTTT.

The chain couples TRBV27 to TRBJ2-7; D is possibly TRBD1 (7 bases). Between the trimmed V and J ends, which lost 2 bases and 6 bases, there was a span of 14 bases. This CDR3 is 14 amino acids long. Germline V gene sequence: CDR1 MNHEY, CDR2 SMNVEV (reference sequence). The CDR3 DNA reads TGTGCCAGCAGTTTAATCAGGGGGGCGGGCGAGCAGTACGTC. Translated: CASSLIRGAGEQYV.

In its sample, this clone was seen a few times. This chain links TRBV27 with TRBJ2-7; TRBD1 matches at 9 bases. The germline gives CDR1 MNHEY, CDR2 SMNVEV (reference sequence). The CDR3 covers 15 residues. Trimming took 4 bases from V and 3 from J; bases not matched to a gene: 7. CDR3 sequence reads: CASSSLGQGYYEQYF. DNA of the CDR3: TGTGCCAGCAGTTCCCTGGGACAGGGTTACTACGAGCAGTACTTC.

This chain uses TRBV5-4 with TRBJ1-2; D perhaps matches TRBD1 (5 bases). CDR3 length: 15 amino acids. Germline loops: CDR1 SGHNT, CDR2 YYREEE (reference sequence). V shed 0 bases and J shed 4 bases, with 13 bases lying between them. This CDR3 reads CASSLAKGVSYGYTF. For the CDR3, the DNA is TGTGCCAGCAGCTTGGCGAAAGGGGTTAGCTATGGCTACACCTTC.